A single sample is the source of the 32 T cell receptor beta chains below, sequenced in a study of T cell responses to AZD1222 COVID-19 vaccine. Libraries were prepared by immunoSEQ multiplex PCR; TCRdb keeps only in-frame clonotypes and omits some of them. Found here are about 190,000 clones, roughly 92% of them singletons; the top ten hold roughly 1.4%. The source material was peripheral blood, sampled on day 0 of AZD1222 vaccination. The receptors derive from an adult in good health.

Note on this clone: Likely a read error: the CDR3 ends without its conserved phenylalanine or tryptophan. Because the CDR3's place on the DNA is in doubt, the DNA is left out and the CDR3 is given as listed by TCRdb. The chain has TRBV5-3 and TRBJ1-4; no DNA check was done on the table's D call, TRBD1. TRBV5-3 is treated as an ORF (open reading frame) with a function not yet certain. The CDR3 contains 13 residues when both ends are counted. CDR3 sequence reads: CARSLSDRGLGKL.

This clone has just one count. This rearrangement joins TRBV19 to TRBJ2-1, with a weak D call TRBD2 (7 bases). The germline gives CDR1 LNHDA, CDR2 SQIVND (reference sequence). V was cut by 3 bases and J by 9 bases, with 12 bases left in between. This CDR3 contains 13 residues. CDR3 loop: CASSIRGATEQFF. In DNA form, the CDR3 reads TGTGCCAGTAGTATCCGGGGGGCTACTGAGCAGTTCTTC. The whole variable domain, filled in from reference TRBV19 and TRBJ2-1, reads DGGITQSPKYLFRKEGQNVTLSCEQNLNHDAMYWYRQDPGQGLRLIYYSQIVNDFQKGDIAEGYSVSREKKESFPLTVTSAQKNPTAFYLCASSIRGATEQFFGPGTRLTVL.

The chain carries TRBV28 and TRBJ1-2, with D perhaps TRBD1 (5 bases). Trimming pared 10 bases from V and 3 bases from J, leaving 18 bases between. The CDR3 runs 14 residues. Germline CDR1 and CDR2: MDHEN and SYDVKM. As DNA, the CDR3 is TGTGCCACCGTCACACCCGGACACGACTATGGCTACACCTTC. Translated: CATVTPGHDYGYTF.

The rearrangement links TRBV10-1 to TRBJ1-1; D remains unclear. Germline lookup yields CDR1 WNHNN and CDR2 SYGVQD (reference sequence). The CDR3 spans 12 residues. V was shortened by 4 bases and J by 5 bases, with 8 bases between the two germline ends. The CDR3 here is CASSAAGTEAFF. DNA of the CDR3: TGCGCCAGCAGTGCAGCGGGGACTGAAGCTTTCTTT.

The CDR3 region is CASSEALFSAPSSYNEQFF. The CDR3 bases are TGTGCCAGCAGTGAAGCGCTTTTCAGCGCCCCAAGCTCCTACAATGAGCAGTTCTTC. The chain uses TRBV2 and TRBJ2-1; no definite D call. Germline CDR1 is SNHLY and CDR2 is FYNNEI. V was clipped by 0 bases and J by 0 bases, with 18 bases between them. This CDR3 region has 19 residues.

The CDR3, as DNA: TGTGCCAGCAGCTGGGGGGAGGTCACTGAAGCTTTCTTT. This sequence encodes CASSWGEVTEAFF. V is TRBV12-3 or TRBV12-4 and J is TRBJ1-1; D may be TRBD1 (5 bases). The V end lost 6 bases, the J end lost 4 bases, and 12 bases lay between the germline ends. The length of the CDR3 is 13 residues.

The CDR3 is CASSSEQGKGETQYF. The CDR3 DNA follows: TGCGCCAGCAGCTCCGAGCAGGGGAAAGGAGAGACCCAGTACTTC. The chain is built from TRBV5-1 and TRBJ2-5; D is perhaps TRBD1 (6 bases). This CDR3 has 15 residues. V lost 3 bases and J 4 bases, leaving 16 bases between the germline ends. CDR1 is SGHRS, CDR2 YFSETQ, per germline.

The V call is TRBV6-6, the J call TRBJ1-2, with 12 nucleotides matching TRBD1. This CDR3 is 17 amino acids long. The germline V gene has CDR1 MNHNY and CDR2 SVGAGI (reference sequence). With V trimmed by 5 bases and J by 1 base, 8 bases remained unmatched. CDR3 residues: CASSPPGQGAFNYGYTF. CDR3 bases: TGTGCCAGCAGTCCGCCGGGACAGGGGGCCTTTAACTATGGCTACACCTTC.

The chain combines TRBV5-4 with TRBJ1-1; D is undetermined. The germline CDR1 and CDR2 sequences are SGHNT and YYREEE (reference sequence). Trimming left V 0 bases short and J 3 bases short, with 3 bases between. CDR3 length equals 12 residues. CDR3 bases: TGTGCCAGCAGCTTGGACGACACTGAAGCTTTCTTT. Protein product: CASSLDDTEAFF.

V usage is TRBV9 and J usage is TRBJ1-6; 9 bases match TRBD1. V shed 4 bases and J 14 bases; nucleotides not matched to a gene: 7. The germline gives CDR1 SGDLS, CDR2 YYNGEE. The CDR3 consists of 13 residues. CDR3 in amino acids: CASSSWDRASLHF. In DNA form, the CDR3 reads TGTGCCAGCAGCTCCTGGGACAGGGCTTCCCTCCACTTT.

The chain couples TRBV30 to TRBJ1-5, with a tentative D call TRBD1 (5 bases). CDR1 is GTSNPN and CDR2 is SVGIG in the germline V gene (reference sequence). Trimming shortened V by 1 base and J by 0 bases, and 7 bases separated the two germline ends. There are 14 residues in the CDR3. CDR3 nucleotide sequence: TGTGCCTGGAGTGGGGACCATAGCAATCAGCCCCAGCATTTT. Protein: CAWSGDHSNQPQHF.

V gene TRBV5-5 combines with J gene TRBJ1-5; the D gene is possibly TRBD1 (5 bases). Germline V gene lookup returns CDR1 SGHKS and CDR2 YYEKEE (reference sequence). Trimming took off 0 bases at V and 4 bases at J, with 11 bases between the two ends. This CDR3 comprises 15 residues. The CDR3 sequence: CASSLEQAANQPQHF. In nucleotides, the CDR3 is TGTGCCAGCAGCTTGGAACAGGCGGCGAATCAGCCCCAGCATTTT.

The chain uses TRBV6-2 or TRBV6-3 and TRBJ2-3; the D gene could be TRBD1 or TRBD2 (5 bases each). Between the trimmed V and J ends, which lost 2 bases and 11 bases, there was a span of 11 bases. Germline CDR1 is MNHEY and CDR2 is SVGEGT. This CDR3 spans 12 amino acids. This CDR3 is CASSYMGTMQYF. The CDR3 bases are TGTGCCAGCAGTTACATGGGGACGATGCAGTATTTT.

The rearrangement uses TRBV19 and TRBJ1-6, with 7 positions matching TRBD1. The ends lost 6 bases at V and 7 bases at J; junction bases unmatched: 12. This CDR3 has 16 residues. Germline CDR1 reads LNHDA; CDR2 reads SQIVND (reference sequence). The CDR3 DNA reads as TGTGCCAGTAGCCTACCTCCAGGGGGGGCCAATTCACCCCTCCACTTT. Translation: CASSLPPGGANSPLHF. The complete variable domain, with remaining parts taken from reference TRBV19 and TRBJ1-6, reads DGGITQSPKYLFRKEGQNVTLSCEQNLNHDAMYWYRQDPGQGLRLIYYSQIVNDFQKGDIAEGYSVSREKKESFPLTVTSAQKNPTAFYLCASSLPPGGANSPLHFGNGTRLTVT.

The chain combines TRBV6-5 with TRBJ1-2, with D perhaps TRBD1 (6 bases). Germline assignment: CDR1 MNHEY and CDR2 SVGAGI. V dropped 2 bases and J dropped 7 bases, with 14 bases sitting between them. The CDR3 has 14 residues. CDR3 sequence reads: CASSYGWGARGYTF. The CDR3 DNA reads TGTGCCAGCAGTTACGGGTGGGGGGCGCGTGGCTACACCTTC.

The rearrangement uses TRBV28 and TRBJ1-5; D ambiguous. This CDR3 is 17 amino acids long. Trimming removed 5 bases at V and 0 bases at J, with 17 bases between. From germline, CDR1 is MDHEN and CDR2 SYDVKM. Here the CDR3 reads CASSPIPDYYSNQPQHF. The CDR3 coding sequence is TGTGCCAGCAGTCCCATACCAGACTACTATAGCAATCAGCCCCAGCATTTT. Variable domain in full (rest from reference TRBV28 and TRBJ1-5): DVKVTQSSRYLVKRTGEKVFLECVQDMDHENMFWYRQDPGLGLRLIYFSYDVKMKEKGDIPEGYSVSREKKERFSLILESASTNQTSMYLCASSPIPDYYSNQPQHFGDGTRLSIL.

The chain joins TRBV18 to TRBJ2-2, with D possibly called TRBD1 or TRBD2 (5 bases each). Germline V CDR1 and CDR2: KGHSH, LQKENI. The CDR3 contains 13 residues. V gave up 3 bases and J gave up 6 bases, with 8 bases separating them. CDR3 sequence reads: CASSPRDPGELFF. The CDR3 nucleotides are TGTGCCAGCTCACCCAGGGACCCCGGGGAGCTGTTTTTT.

The chain is built from TRBV19 and TRBJ1-4; a weak D match, TRBD1 (5 bases). V was pared by 2 bases and J by 8 bases, with 15 bases between. CDR1 is LNHDA, CDR2 SQIVND, per germline (reference sequence). The CDR3 contains 15 residues. CDR3 in DNA: TGTGCCAGTAGTATATTTGGACAAATCCGCGAAAAACTGTTTTTT. This encodes CASSIFGQIREKLFF.

The chain links TRBV4-1 to TRBJ2-4; D is perhaps TRBD1 (9 bases). This CDR3 spans 16 amino acids. Germline values: CDR1 MGHRA, CDR2 YSYEKL. Trimming cost V 8 bases and J 3 bases, with 20 bases left between them. The CDR3 DNA reads as TGCGCCAGCTCCTGGACAGGGGCGGGGGGCAAAAACATTCAGTACTTC. The encoded protein is CASSWTGAGGKNIQYF.

The chain is built from TRBV5-1 and TRBJ1-6, with D hard to call. V shed 7 bases and J shed 9 bases, with 11 bases lying between them. The length of the CDR3 is 12 residues. Germline V CDR1 and CDR2: SGHRS, YFSETQ. The CDR3 here is CASALTGSPLHF. CDR3 in DNA: TGCGCCAGCGCCCTCACGGGTTCACCCCTCCACTTT.

J is TRBJ2-5 and V is TRBV5-1, with TRBD1 matching 7 bases. CDR3 length: 14 residues. Germline-derived CDR1 and CDR2 are SGHRS and YFSETQ. The V and J ends lost 4 bases and 3 bases, in that order; junction bases with no gene match: 6. The CDR3 coding sequence is TGCGCCAGCAGCCTTAACAGGGGAGAAGAGACCCAGTACTTC. Protein: CASSLNRGEETQYF. Looking up the rest from reference TRBV5-1 and TRBJ2-5 gives the full variable domain: KAGVTQTPRYLIKTRGQQVTLSCSPISGHRSVSWYQQTPGQGLQFLFEYFSETQRNKGNFPGRFSGRQFSNSRSEMNVSTLELGDSALYLCASSLNRGEETQYFGPGTRLLVL.

The chain joins TRBV21-1 to TRBJ1-4; no check of the table's D call, TRBD1, against the DNA was made. TRBV21-1 is tagged as a pseudogene. The length of the CDR3 is 15 residues. The CDR3 spells CASSKGNRTNEKLFF. The CDR3 DNA sequence: TGTGCCAGCAGCAAAGGGAACAGAACTAATGAAAAACTGTTTTTT.

This chain uses TRBV14 with TRBJ2-1, with a weak D call TRBD1 (6 bases). Germline V lookup: CDR1 SGHDN, CDR2 FVKESK. Trimming cost V 1 base and J 8 bases, with 27 bases left between them. This CDR3 region has 19 residues. The CDR3 region is CASSQVDLQGVFISDEQFF. In nucleotides, the CDR3 is TGTGCCAGCAGCCAAGTTGATCTACAGGGCGTATTCATAAGTGATGAGCAGTTCTTC.

V gene TRBV28 combines with J gene TRBJ2-1, with TRBD2 matching 10 bases. J was trimmed by 0 bases and V by 5 bases; bases with no gene match: 4. Germline CDR1 and CDR2: MDHEN and SYDVKM. This CDR3 is built from 16 residues. This CDR3 is CASSLLAGSSYNEQFF. The CDR3 DNA follows: TGTGCCAGCAGTCTACTAGCGGGGAGCTCCTACAATGAGCAGTTCTTC.

This clone appeared once. The rearrangement uses TRBV2 and TRBJ1-5; D perhaps matches TRBD1 (5 bases). The CDR3 contains 14 residues. In germline, CDR1 is SNHLY, CDR2 FYNNEI. The V and J ends lost 2 bases and 2 bases respectively, with 7 bases between them. CDR3 DNA sequence: TGTGCCAGCAGTGAAAGAGGGGGCAATCAGCCCCAGCATTTT. Its protein is CASSERGGNQPQHF.

This rearrangement joins TRBV2 to TRBJ2-5; D not certain. The germline V and J ends were trimmed by 9 bases and 0 bases, with 14 bases remaining between them. Germline assignment: CDR1 SNHLY and CDR2 FYNNEI. The CDR3 extends over 14 amino acids. The DNA of the CDR3 is TGTGCCAGTTCGGACGGACGCTACCAAGAGACCCAGTACTTC. It encodes CASSDGRYQETQYF.

This clone was detected only a few times. The chain recombines TRBV2 with TRBJ1-1; D is possibly TRBD1 (5 bases). V was shortened by 11 bases and J by 6 bases, with 19 bases between the two germline ends. Germline assignment: CDR1 SNHLY and CDR2 FYNNEI. The CDR3 runs 13 residues. CDR3 in DNA: TGTGCCGGAAGGGGTGGAAGTTATTCTGAAGCTTTCTTT. It is translated as CAGRGGSYSEAFF.

The chain joins TRBV28 to TRBJ2-6; unclear D gene. CDR3 length equals 15 residues. V was clipped by 4 bases and J by 0 bases, with 7 bases between them. Germline lookup yields CDR1 MDHEN and CDR2 SYDVKM. The CDR3 here is CASSSPFSGANVLTF. Here the CDR3 DNA reads TGTGCCAGCAGTTCCCCATTCTCTGGGGCCAACGTCCTGACTTTC. Drawing the rest from reference TRBV28 and TRBJ2-6, the complete variable domain is DVKVTQSSRYLVKRTGEKVFLECVQDMDHENMFWYRQDPGLGLRLIYFSYDVKMKEKGDIPEGYSVSREKKERFSLILESASTNQTSMYLCASSSPFSGANVLTFGAGSRLTVL.

The chain couples TRBV6-5 to TRBJ1-6, with D possibly being TRBD1 (5 bases). The CDR3 runs 15 residues. Trimming pared 2 bases from V and 6 bases from J, leaving 11 bases between. The germline gives CDR1 MNHEY, CDR2 SVGAGI. The DNA of the CDR3 is TGTGCCAGCAGTTACGGGACGGGGGTTAATTCACCCCTCCACTTT. Amino acid sequence: CASSYGTGVNSPLHF.

This chain joins TRBV28 and TRBJ1-3; a possible D gene is TRBD1 (5 bases). The V gene's germline CDR1 is MDHEN and CDR2 SYDVKM. The CDR3 contains 13 residues. The V gene lost 6 bases and the J gene lost 7 bases, with 13 bases spanning the gap. DNA of the CDR3: TGTGCCAGCAGGACTGGGGGGATTAACACCATATATTTT. Translated, it gives CASRTGGINTIYF.

This sequence joins TRBV21-1 and TRBJ1-5; TRBD1, the table's D call, was not compared with the DNA. TRBV21-1 is noted as a pseudogene. The CDR3 runs 18 residues. For the CDR3, the DNA is TGTGCCAGCAGCAAAGTTGGAACAGGGGGAACTTTCGATCAGCCCCAGCATTTT. Its protein product is CASSKVGTGGTFDQPQHF.

The chain has TRBV7-2 and TRBJ1-4; the match to TRBD1 covers 9 bases. Per germline, CDR1 SGHTA and CDR2 FQGNSA. The CDR3 is 16 residues long. Trimming took 5 bases from V and 4 from J; bases not matched to a gene: 8. CDR3 sequence: CASSGAGTGLNEKLFF. The CDR3 nucleotides are TGTGCCAGCAGCGGCGCCGGGACAGGGCTTAATGAAAAACTGTTTTTT.